This is a list of T cell receptor beta chains from one sample in a study of CD8 T cells in ankylosing spondylitis. TCRdb processed the 5' RACE reads anew with MiXCR; each CDR3 protein has one entry. The sample gives around 480,000 distinct CDR3 sequences, 17% of which show up once; approximately 1% is in the top ten. Input material: blood, either unsorted or a sorted T cell fraction (not recorded which). The receptors here all came from a male donor with ankylosing spondylitis. CDR3s include the opening cysteine and the closing phenylalanine or tryptophan. D genes are given only for firm matches. The size field is filled for only some rows; it gives once, few, many or a size class.

clone_size: few
v_call: TRBV9
cdr3_length: 15
d_call: TRBD1
j_call: TRBJ2-5
cdr3_nt: TGTGCCAGCAGCCCGACAGGGGCTAGCTTAGAGACCCAGTACTTC
cdr3_aa: CASSPTGASLETQYF

clone_size: few
v_call: TRBV27
cdr3_length: 15
d_call: TRBD1
j_call: TRBJ2-5
cdr3_nt: TGTGCCAGCAGTACCTCACAGGGGGAGGTGGAGACCCAGTACTTC
cdr3_aa: CASSTSQGEVETQYF

clone_size: few
v_call: TRBV6-5
cdr3_length: 12
d_call: .
j_call: TRBJ2-1
cdr3_nt: TGTGCCAGCAGACCCACACAATCCCATTTGTTCTTC
cdr3_aa: CASRPTQSHLFF

clone_size: .
v_call: TRBV7-9
cdr3_length: 14
d_call: TRBD2
j_call: TRBJ2-1
cdr3_nt: TGTGCCAGCGGGACTAGCGGGGGGAACAATGAGCAGTTCTTC
cdr3_aa: CASGTSGGNNEQFF

clone_size: .
v_call: TRBV12-3/TRBV12-4
cdr3_length: 15
d_call: .
j_call: TRBJ2-2
cdr3_nt: TGTGCCAGCAGTCGACAGGGGAGGGGCACCGGGGAGCTGTTTTTT
cdr3_aa: CASSRQGRGTGELFF

clone_size: .
v_call: TRBV20-1
cdr3_length: 13
d_call: TRBD1
j_call: TRBJ2-3
cdr3_nt: TGCAGTGCTGATGGACAGGGGAGAGATACGCAGTATTTT
cdr3_aa: CSADGQGRDTQYF

clone_size: .
v_call: TRBV5-1
cdr3_length: 15
d_call: TRBD1
j_call: TRBJ1-1
cdr3_nt: TGCGCCAGCAGGCGGGACCTGGACAGGTTCACTGAAGCTTTCTTT
cdr3_aa: CASRRDLDRFTEAFF

clone_size: few
v_call: TRBV7-2
cdr3_length: 13
d_call: .
j_call: TRBJ1-1
cdr3_nt: TGTGCCAGCAGCTTATATGTGAACACTGAAGCTTTCTTT
cdr3_aa: CASSLYVNTEAFF

clone_size: .
v_call: TRBV5-5
cdr3_length: 15
d_call: .
j_call: TRBJ1-2
cdr3_nt: TGTGCCAGCAGCTCCCGACAGACGCCTAACTATGGCTACACCTTC
cdr3_aa: CASSSRQTPNYGYTF

clone_size: few
v_call: TRBV27
cdr3_length: 15
d_call: TRBD2
j_call: TRBJ2-2
cdr3_nt: TGTGCCAGCACCGGACTAGCGTCGGACACCGGGGAGCTGTTTTTT
cdr3_aa: CASTGLASDTGELFF

clone_size: few
v_call: TRBV4-3
cdr3_length: 14
d_call: .
j_call: TRBJ1-1
cdr3_nt: TGCGCCAGCAGCCAAGTCGGCGAGAACACTGAAGCTTTCTTT
cdr3_aa: CASSQVGENTEAFF

clone_size: .
v_call: TRBV20-1
cdr3_length: 15
d_call: .
j_call: TRBJ2-7
cdr3_nt: TGCAGTGCTAGAGATAAGCGGGCCACCCTCTACGAGCAGTACTTC
cdr3_aa: CSARDKRATLYEQYF

clone_size: .
v_call: TRBV5-1
cdr3_length: 14
d_call: .
j_call: TRBJ2-5
cdr3_nt: TGCGCCAGCAGCTTGTTCGGGTTCCAAGAGACCCAGTACTTC
cdr3_aa: CASSLFGFQETQYF

clone_size: many
v_call: TRBV5-1
cdr3_length: 15
d_call: TRBD1
j_call: TRBJ2-3
cdr3_nt: TGCGCCAGCAGTTCACAGGGGATGTCGACAGATACGCAGTATTTT
cdr3_aa: CASSSQGMSTDTQYF

clone_size: .
v_call: TRBV11-2
cdr3_length: 21
d_call: TRBD2
j_call: TRBJ2-2
cdr3_nt: TGTGCCAGCAGCCTGCGGCGACCGGGACTAGCGGGAGGAATTGGCACCGGGGAGCTGTTTTTT
cdr3_aa: CASSLRRPGLAGGIGTGELFF

clone_size: .
v_call: TRBV30
cdr3_length: 15
d_call: .
j_call: TRBJ1-5
cdr3_nt: TGTGCCTGGAGCCCCCCAGGCGGGTTCGGTCAGCCCCAGCATTTT
cdr3_aa: CAWSPPGGFGQPQHF

clone_size: few
v_call: TRBV7-9
cdr3_length: 15
d_call: .
j_call: TRBJ2-2
cdr3_nt: TGTGCCAGCAGCCCACCGGGACCGAATACCCGAGAGCTGTTTTTT
cdr3_aa: CASSPPGPNTRELFF

clone_size: .
v_call: TRBV4-3
cdr3_length: 14
d_call: .
j_call: TRBJ1-4
cdr3_nt: TGCGCCAGCAGCCAAGCGGGGGCGAGAAAAAAACTGTTTTTT
cdr3_aa: CASSQAGARKKLFF

clone_size: medium-sized
v_call: TRBV4-1
cdr3_length: 16
d_call: .
j_call: TRBJ2-1
cdr3_nt: TGCGCCAGCAGCCAAGATGCTGGGGGATCCTACAATGAGCAGTTCTTC
cdr3_aa: CASSQDAGGSYNEQFF